This TCR beta chain was obtained from a study of CD8 T cells in Susac syndrome. Study results and limitations: It was acknowledged by the study that relatively few individuals were included in its TCR sequencing and HLA analysis.

Worth noting for this clonotype: The antigen is unknown.

The germline V and J ends were trimmed by 3 bases and 6 bases, with 15 bases remaining between them. Germline-derived CDR1 and CDR2 are SGHTA and FQGNSA. The CDR3 spans 14 residues. A quantity of about 0.5 to 1 ug RNA underwent reverse transcription using random hexamers. It was immunoSEQ multiplex PCR that amplified TCR beta CDR3 across 54 Vbeta and 13 Jbeta. TCRdb fed the immunoSEQ multiplex PCR reads into MiXCR, producing one record per CDR3 protein. The sample consists of approximately 180,000 distinct CDR3 sequences, under 97% of them appearing once. Sequencing of TCR beta covered CD8+ and CD4+ T cells obtained from blood. Negative magnetic isolation gave CD8+ and CD4+ cells; FACS enriched CD8+ TEMRA.

The chain combines TRBV7-2 with TRBJ2-7, with a tentative D call TRBD1 (5 bases). Specimen: CD4+ T cells from PBMCs. This TCR derives from a human donor with multiple sclerosis. The CDR3 loop reads CASSLGTGRSEQYF. The CDR3 nucleotides are TGTGCCAGCAGCTTGGGAACAGGTAGGAGCGAGCAGTACTTC.